These 27 T cell receptor beta chains were all obtained from the same sample, sequenced in a study of T cell clonotyping in hematopoietic cell transplantation. Time point noted: recipient sample about 28 days before transplant, after cytoreduction. TCRdb keeps only in-frame clones here, not all; method: immunoSEQ multiplex PCR. The repertoire holds over 25,000 clones, with around 83% as singletons. The sample in question was peripheral blood mononuclear cells, obtained before stem cell transplant. These TCRs come from a woman aged 55-69 years with acute myeloid leukemia. Some clones in this sample may be carry-over from other donors' samples.

This clone was observed once. The chain is built from TRBV10-3 and TRBJ1-3; D is unresolved. The CDR3 has 13 residues. Trimming left V 5 bases short and J 4 bases short, with 9 bases between. Per the germline V gene, CDR1 is ENHRY and CDR2 is SYGVKD. In nucleotides, the CDR3 is TGTGCCATCAGTCCTGGGGAGGGAAACACCATATATTTT. Encoded protein: CAISPGEGNTIYF.

This rearrangement joins TRBV2 to TRBJ2-5; unclear D gene. The V end lost 6 bases, the J end lost 5 bases, and 7 bases lay between the germline ends. The CDR3 spans 11 residues. The germline V gene encodes CDR1 SNHLY and CDR2 FYNNEI. The CDR3 nucleotides are TGTGCCAGCAGGGCAGAGGAGACCCAGTACTTC. Translation gives CASRAEETQYF.

This chain joins TRBV7-9 and TRBJ1-5; TRBD1 aligns across 7 bases. V gave up 0 bases and J gave up 0 bases; unmatched junction bases: 5. Germline V lookup: CDR1 SEHNR, CDR2 FQNEAQ (reference sequence). This CDR3 is 17 amino acids long. CDR3 bases: TGTGCCAGCAGCTTAGCGACGGGGACAGTTAGCAATCAGCCCCAGCATTTT. Translating gives CASSLATGTVSNQPQHF. The complete variable domain, with remaining parts taken from reference TRBV7-9 and TRBJ1-5, reads DTGVSQNPRHKITKRGQNVTFRCDPISEHNRLYWYRQTLGQGPEFLTYFQNEAQLEKSRLLSDRFSAERPKGSFSTLEIQRTEQGDSAMYLCASSLATGTVSNQPQHFGDGTRLSIL.

This clone was counted a single time. CDR3 in amino acids: CSVAGTDLNTEAFF. DNA for the CDR3: TGCAGCGTCGCCGGGACCGACTTGAACACTGAAGCTTTCTTT. The V call is TRBV29-1, the J call TRBJ1-1; the D gene is possibly TRBD1 (5 bases). Germline loops: CDR1 SQVTM, CDR2 ANQGSEA. V lost 6 bases and J 0 bases, leaving 14 bases between the germline ends. The CDR3 length is 14 residues.

This clone came up a few times. The chain joins TRBV6-1 to TRBJ2-2; unclear D gene. The length of the CDR3 is 13 residues. Trimming took 7 bases from V and 6 from J, leaving 12 bases between them. Germline-derived CDR1 and CDR2 are MNHNS and SASEGT. Written as DNA, the CDR3 is TGTGCCAGCATTTGGGGATGGCCCGGGGAGCTGTTTTTT. Translation gives CASIWGWPGELFF.

V and J are TRBV9 and TRBJ1-5; TRBD1 is a possible D gene (5 bases). This CDR3 is 15 amino acids long. The germline V gene encodes CDR1 SGDLS and CDR2 YYNGEE. V gave up 4 bases and J gave up 1 base, with 12 bases separating them. The CDR3 DNA follows: TGTGCCAGCAGCCAGGGCGATTGGAGCAATCAGCCCCAGCATTTT. Translated: CASSQGDWSNQPQHF. Supplemented by reference TRBV9 and TRBJ1-5, the full variable domain reads DSGVTQTPKHLITATGQRVTLRCSPRSGDLSVYWYQQSLDQGLQFLIQYYNGEERAKGNILERFSAQQFPDLHSELNLSSLELGDSALYFCASSQGDWSNQPQHFGDGTRLSIL.

This rearrangement joins TRBV5-6 to TRBJ1-2, with 7 positions matching TRBD1. CDR1 is SGHDT, CDR2 YYEEEE, per germline. Germline trimming cut 0 bases from V and 0 bases from J; bases unmatched to any gene: 2. The CDR3 consists of 15 residues. CDR3 DNA sequence: TGTGCCAGCAGCTTGGTGGACAGGTCTAACTATGGCTACACCTTC. Amino acid sequence: CASSLVDRSNYGYTF.

The chain uses TRBV19 and TRBJ2-1; a weak D match, TRBD1 (6 bases). The CDR3 loop spans 14 amino acids. Between the trimmed V and J ends, which lost 3 bases and 8 bases, there was a span of 14 bases. Per germline, CDR1 LNHDA and CDR2 SQIVND (reference sequence). CDR3 amino acids: CASSIFLGADEQFF. The CDR3 DNA is TGTGCCAGTAGTATCTTCCTGGGGGCAGATGAGCAGTTCTTC.

This clone was seen just once. The rearrangement joins TRBV7-2 to TRBJ2-4, with D possibly TRBD2 on 6 matching bases. The V gene's germline CDR1 is SGHTA and CDR2 FQGNSA. Trimming cost V 3 bases and J 8 bases, with 14 bases left between them. This CDR3 spans 14 amino acids. CDR3 sequence reads: CASSFGGWIDIQYF. CDR3 nucleotide sequence: TGTGCCAGCAGCTTTGGGGGGTGGATAGACATTCAGTACTTC.

V usage is TRBV5-1 and J usage is TRBJ2-1; 7 nucleotides align to TRBD1. J was trimmed by 5 bases and V by 2 bases; bases with no gene match: 7. Germline V gene data show CDR1 as SGHRS and CDR2 as YFSETQ. The CDR3 consists of 15 residues. CDR3 DNA: TGCGCCAGCAGCTTTAGTTGGACAGGAAACAATGAGCAGTTCTTC. Protein: CASSFSWTGNNEQFF.

The genes are TRBV5-1 and TRBJ1-1, with 8 positions matching TRBD1. The junction had 8 bases not matched to a gene; V was cut back by 5 bases and J by 5 bases. The CDR3 is 14 amino acids. Germline CDR1 SGHRS, CDR2 YFSETQ. CDR3 in DNA: TGCGCCAGCAGTATGTTACAGGGGGGGACTGAAGCTTTCTTT. Translation: CASSMLQGGTEAFF.

V is TRBV7-2 and J is TRBJ2-5; D possibly corresponds to TRBD2 (6 bases). V lost 4 bases, J lost 1 base, and 13 bases lay in between. The germline CDR1 and CDR2 sequences are SGHTA and FQGNSA. The CDR3 contains 15 residues. The CDR3 sequence: CASSSNGRGQETQYF. As DNA, the CDR3 is TGTGCCAGCAGCTCCAACGGGCGGGGCCAAGAGACCCAGTACTTC. The whole variable domain, remainder taken from reference TRBV7-2 and TRBJ2-5, is GAGVSQSPSNKVTEKGKDVELRCDPISGHTALYWYRQSLGQGLEFLIYFQGNSAPDKSGLPSDRFSAERTGGSVSTLTIQRTQQEDSAVYLCASSSNGRGQETQYFGPGTRLLVL.

The genes are TRBV19 and TRBJ2-5; 8 bases fit TRBD1. V lost 8 bases, J lost 5 bases, and 13 bases stayed unmatched. Per the germline V gene, CDR1 is LNHDA and CDR2 is SQIVND (reference sequence). CDR3 size: 15 residues. The CDR3 region is CASEDGTGGGETQYF. In DNA form, the CDR3 reads TGTGCCAGTGAAGACGGGACAGGCGGTGGTGAGACCCAGTACTTC.

This chain uses TRBV6-5 with TRBJ1-4, with D hard to call. This CDR3 spans 12 amino acids. Germline V gives CDR1 MNHEY, CDR2 SVGAGI. V was pared by 6 bases and J by 6 bases, with 8 bases between. The CDR3 DNA sequence: TGTGCCAGCAGCAGTACGGATGAAAAACTGTTTTTT. This codes for CASSSTDEKLFF.

The sample holds one count of this clone. The chain recombines TRBV20-1 with TRBJ2-3; D not resolved. Trimming cost V 0 bases and J 5 bases, with 3 bases left between them. The CDR3 contains 11 residues. CDR1 is DFQATT and CDR2 is SNEGSKA in the germline V gene (reference sequence). The CDR3 is CSARDIDTQYF. Written as DNA, the CDR3 is TGCAGTGCTAGAGATATAGATACGCAGTATTTT.

V is TRBV7-2 and J is TRBJ1-1; 8 positions match TRBD1. This CDR3 is built from 13 residues. The germline CDR1 and CDR2 sequences are SGHTA and FQGNSA. Trimming took 8 bases from V and 4 from J; bases not matched to a gene: 6. In DNA, the CDR3 is TGTGCCAGCGGGCAGGGGGCGAGCACTGAAGCTTTCTTT. It encodes CASGQGASTEAFF.

This sequence joins TRBV19 and TRBJ1-1; D uncertain. V dropped 1 base and J dropped 0 bases, with 9 bases sitting between them. Germline V gene data show CDR1 as LNHDA and CDR2 as SQIVND (reference sequence). The CDR3 has 15 amino acids. CDR3: CASSIGPGVNTEAFF. The DNA for the CDR3 is TGTGCCAGTAGTATAGGTCCCGGCGTGAACACTGAAGCTTTCTTT.

The CDR3 protein is CASSRREAGETQYF. The CDR3 coding sequence is TGTGCCAGCAGCCGCCGGGAGGCGGGAGAGACCCAGTACTTC. This chain joins TRBV7-2 and TRBJ2-5, with 7 bases fitting TRBD2. Germline values: CDR1 SGHTA, CDR2 FQGNSA. The length of the CDR3 is 14 residues. V was clipped by 5 bases and J by 4 bases; unmatched bases: 7.

This chain uses TRBV21-1 with TRBJ2-7; TRBD2, the table's D call, lacks a check against the DNA. TRBV21-1 is reported as a pseudogene. The CDR3 length is 13 residues. DNA of the CDR3: TGTGCCAGCAGCCCCCGAGACTCCTACGAGCAGTACTTC. It is translated as CASSPRDSYEQYF.

The CDR3 coding sequence is TGCAGCGTTGACCCCGGCGGCACAGATACGCAGTATTTT. Protein sequence: CSVDPGGTDTQYF. The V and J genes are TRBV29-1 and TRBJ2-3; D gene ambiguous. V was trimmed by 3 bases and J by 1 base, leaving 8 bases between them. The CDR3 extends over 13 amino acids. Germline loops: CDR1 SQVTM, CDR2 ANQGSEA.

In DNA, the CDR3 is TGCGCCAGCAGCTTCCCCGGAAGCGGACTAGTAGGGGAGACCCAGTACTTC. Encoded protein: CASSFPGSGLVGETQYF. The chain recombines TRBV5-1 with TRBJ2-5; 7 bases are a match to TRBD2. The CDR3 is made up of 17 amino acids. Unmatched junction bases numbered 15, after V lost 2 bases and J lost 5 bases. Germline V lookup: CDR1 SGHRS, CDR2 YFSETQ.

This clone was observed once. The chain joins TRBV6-6 to TRBJ2-4; D gene unclear. Germline V gives CDR1 MNHNY, CDR2 SVGAGI (reference sequence). Trimming took off 6 bases at V and 5 bases at J, with 8 bases between the two ends. CDR3 length: 12 residues. The CDR3: CASSHRENIQYF. CDR3 nucleotides: TGTGCCAGCAGCCATAGAGAAAACATTCAGTACTTC.

The chain links TRBV13 to TRBJ2-7; TRBD2 matches at 11 bases. V was clipped by 5 bases and J by 0 bases; unmatched bases: 3. Germline V lookup: CDR1 PRHDT, CDR2 FYEKMQ (reference sequence). This CDR3 is 15 amino acids long. Written as DNA, the CDR3 is TGTGCCAGCAGCCCAACTAGCGGGAGCTCCTACGAGCAGTACTTC. Its translation is CASSPTSGSSYEQYF.

V gene TRBV7-9 combines with J gene TRBJ2-1; D remains ambiguous. CDR1 is SEHNR and CDR2 is FQNEAQ in the germline V gene (reference sequence). V was clipped by 2 bases and J by 1 base, with 0 bases between them. This CDR3 has 12 residues. The CDR3: CASSLSYNEQFF. For the CDR3, the DNA is TGTGCCAGCAGCTTATCCTACAATGAGCAGTTCTTC. The full variable domain, with the rest looked up from reference TRBV7-9 and TRBJ2-1, is DTGVSQNPRHKITKRGQNVTFRCDPISEHNRLYWYRQTLGQGPEFLTYFQNEAQLEKSRLLSDRFSAERPKGSFSTLEIQRTEQGDSAMYLCASSLSYNEQFFGPGTRLTVL.

This clone was counted a few times. The gene calls are TRBV19 and TRBJ2-1; the match to TRBD2 covers 8 bases. CDR3 length: 16 residues. Germline values: CDR1 LNHDA, CDR2 SQIVND (reference sequence). J gave up 0 bases and V 4 bases, and 5 bases lay outside the gene matches. This chain's CDR3 is CASSTSAGGSYNEQFF. CDR3 DNA sequence: TGTGCCAGTAGTACCTCTGCGGGAGGCTCCTACAATGAGCAGTTCTTC. Complete variable domain (other parts from reference TRBV19 and TRBJ2-1): DGGITQSPKYLFRKEGQNVTLSCEQNLNHDAMYWYRQDPGQGLRLIYYSQIVNDFQKGDIAEGYSVSREKKESFPLTVTSAQKNPTAFYLCASSTSAGGSYNEQFFGPGTRLTVL.

The chain uses TRBV6-6 and TRBJ1-5; D is unresolved. The germline gives CDR1 MNHNY, CDR2 SVGAGI (reference sequence). The CDR3 has 11 residues. The V and J ends lost 4 bases and 10 bases respectively, with 8 bases between them. The CDR3 loop is CASSSNIPQHF. CDR3 bases: TGTGCCAGCAGTTCGAATATCCCCCAGCATTTT.

This rearrangement joins TRBV28 to TRBJ2-7; TRBD2 matches 7 bases. The CDR3 is 15 amino acids. The V segment lost 6 bases and the J segment 1 base; nucleotides outside the gene matches: 9. Germline-derived CDR1 and CDR2 are MDHEN and SYDVKM. The CDR3 sequence is CASSPPTSKSYEQYF. In DNA form, the CDR3 reads TGTGCCAGCAGCCCCCCGACTAGCAAGTCCTACGAGCAGTACTTC.